The 5 T cell receptor beta chains given below trace back to one sample, sequenced in a study of T cell responses to AZD1222 COVID-19 vaccine. Sequenced by immunoSEQ multiplex PCR; TCRdb stores in-frame clones only, minus some. The repertoire holds roughly 100,000 clones, with over 70% as singletons. This specimen was peripheral blood, taken on day 0 of AZD1222 vaccination. These TCRs come from an adult in good health.

The chain recombines TRBV5-6 with TRBJ1-4, with 9 bases matching TRBD1. Germline assignment: CDR1 SGHDT and CDR2 YYEEEE. After removal of 4 bases from V and 8 bases from J, the junction contained 9 bases not matched to a gene. CDR3 length: 15 amino acids. The CDR3 DNA is TGTGCCAGCAGCCGGTTGGGACAGGGAATCGAAAAACTGTTTTTT. It specifies CASSRLGQGIEKLFF.

This clone was recorded a few times. The rearrangement uses TRBV7-2 and TRBJ1-5; D unclear. Deletions cut 5 bases from V and 3 bases from J, with 11 bases between. Germline CDR1 reads SGHTA; CDR2 reads FQGNSA. There are 14 residues in the CDR3. DNA of the CDR3: TGTGCCAGCAGCGATGGGTTGATCAATCAGCCCCAGCATTTT. It yields the protein CASSDGLINQPQHF.

The rearrangement uses TRBV28 and TRBJ2-5, with TRBD1 matching over 7 bases. V was pared by 6 bases and J by 4 bases, with 5 bases of the junction left unmatched. CDR3 size: 13 residues. Germline lookup yields CDR1 MDHEN and CDR2 SYDVKM. The CDR3 DNA follows: TGTGCCAGCAGCCAGACAGGGAGAGAGACCCAGTACTTC. Translation: CASSQTGRETQYF.

This clone was recorded a few times. The rearrangement joins TRBV7-2 to TRBJ2-3; 16 bases are a match to TRBD2. J was trimmed by 4 bases and V by 5 bases; bases with no gene match: 6. The CDR3 length is 17 residues. CDR1 SGHTA and CDR2 FQGNSA come from the germline V gene. For the CDR3, the DNA is TGTGCCAGCAGCCGCGGGACTAGCGGGGGGGCGGCAGATACGCAGTATTTT. Translation: CASSRGTSGGAADTQYF.

The chain combines TRBV4-3 with TRBJ1-2; the D is unclear. Trimming took 0 bases from V and 0 from J, leaving 8 bases between them. CDR3 length: 15 amino acids. Looked up from germline, CDR1 is LGHNA and CDR2 is YSLEER. CDR3 protein: CASSQDYSSNYGYTF. Here the CDR3 DNA reads TGCGCCAGCAGCCAAGATTACTCCTCTAACTATGGCTACACCTTC.